This T cell receptor (beta chain) was sequenced for a study of shared clonotypes between healthy human individuals. Repertoires were generated with immunoSEQ multiplex PCR, while TCRdb's copy carries only in-frame clones and drops some. The table records some 1.1 million clones, 60% to 85% of them present only once. This CDR3 region has 15 residues. Trimming pared 6 bases from V and 0 bases from J, leaving 14 bases between. CDR1 SNHLY and CDR2 FYNNEI come from the germline V gene. This clone was observed once. The sequencing input was memory CD4+ T cells from PBMCs. As to subset: CD45RA-negative fraction. The receptor comes from a man aged 18-30 years in good health. Some clones in this sample may be carry-over from other donors' samples. The chain is built from TRBV2 and TRBJ1-1; D is possibly TRBD1 (6 bases). CDR3 nucleotide sequence: TGTGCCAGCAGCTCACAGGGCCTCCTGAACACTGAAGCTTTCTTT. This translates into CASSSQGLLNTEAFF.